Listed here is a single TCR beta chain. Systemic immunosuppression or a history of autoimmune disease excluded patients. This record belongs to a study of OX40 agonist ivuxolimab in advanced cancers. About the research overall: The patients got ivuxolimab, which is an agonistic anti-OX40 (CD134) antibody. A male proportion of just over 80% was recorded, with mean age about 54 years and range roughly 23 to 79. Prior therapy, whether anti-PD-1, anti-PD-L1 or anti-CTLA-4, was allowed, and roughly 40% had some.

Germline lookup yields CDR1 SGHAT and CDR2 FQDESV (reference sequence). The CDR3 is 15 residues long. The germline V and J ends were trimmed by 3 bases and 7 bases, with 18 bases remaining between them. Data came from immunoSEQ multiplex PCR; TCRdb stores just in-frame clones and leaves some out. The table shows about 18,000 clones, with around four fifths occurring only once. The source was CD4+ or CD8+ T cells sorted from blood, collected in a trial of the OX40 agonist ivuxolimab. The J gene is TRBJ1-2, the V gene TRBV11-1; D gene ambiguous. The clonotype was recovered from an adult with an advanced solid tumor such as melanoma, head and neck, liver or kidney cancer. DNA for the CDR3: TGTGCCAGCAGCTTTGGACGGTCGTCCGGTGGTGGCTACACCTTC. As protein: CASSFGRSSGGGYTF.